The clone carrying this T cell receptor (beta chain) was detected once. Antigen unknown. Trimming left V 7 bases short and J 7 bases short, with 19 bases between. CDR1 is SGHAT and CDR2 is FQNNGV in the germline V gene. CDR3 length: 14 amino acids. The data originate from a study of T cell responses to AZD1222 COVID-19 vaccine. Regarding the study as a whole: The study identified only 6 or 7 AZD1222 recipients as seropositive at baseline. Donors, mostly white British, included more females; clonal diversity was possibly underestimated.

The table came from immunoSEQ multiplex PCR; TCRdb's copy has only in-frame clones and leaves some out. Of about 140,000 clones listed, more than 75% are singletons. Sample: peripheral blood, taken 28 days after the second AZD1222 dose. J is TRBJ1-2 and V is TRBV11-2; possible D gene TRBD1, 5 bases. This sequence originates from an adult who received the AZD1222 COVID-19 vaccine. The DNA of the CDR3 is TGTGCCAGCAATCCCCGAGGGACCTTCGGTGGCTACACCTTC. It specifies CASNPRGTFGGYTF.